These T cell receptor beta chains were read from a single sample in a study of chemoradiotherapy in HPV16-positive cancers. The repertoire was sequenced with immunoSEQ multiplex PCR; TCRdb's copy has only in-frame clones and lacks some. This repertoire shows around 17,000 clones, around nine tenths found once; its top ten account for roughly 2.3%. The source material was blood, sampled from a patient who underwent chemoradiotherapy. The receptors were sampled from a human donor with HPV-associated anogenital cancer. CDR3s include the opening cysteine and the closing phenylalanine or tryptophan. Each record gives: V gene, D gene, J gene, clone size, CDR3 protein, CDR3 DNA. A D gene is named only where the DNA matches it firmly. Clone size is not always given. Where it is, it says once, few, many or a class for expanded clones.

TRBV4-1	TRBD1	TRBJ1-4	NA	CASSQGRTGQGEKLFF	TGCGCCAGCAGCCAAGGGAGGACAGGCCAGGGTGAAAAACTGTTTTTT
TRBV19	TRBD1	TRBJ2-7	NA	CASSPTGVDEQYF	TGTGCCAGTAGTCCGACAGGGGTCGACGAGCAGTACTTC
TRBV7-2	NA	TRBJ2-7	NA	CASSPQGLDEQYF	TGTGCCAGCAGCCCTCAGGGTTTGGACGAGCAGTACTTC
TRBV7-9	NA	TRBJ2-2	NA	CASSPQVGELFF	TGTGCCAGCAGCCCACAAGTCGGGGAGCTGTTTTTT
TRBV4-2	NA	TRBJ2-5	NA	CASSQTAAGASGQETQYF	TGTGCCAGCAGCCAAACGGCGGCGGGGGCCAGCGGCCAAGAGACCCAGTACTTC
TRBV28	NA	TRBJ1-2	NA	CASTGGYGYTF	TGTGCCAGCACCGGGGGCTATGGCTACACCTTC
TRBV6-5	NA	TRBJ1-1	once	CASSRGNTEAFF	TGTGCCAGCAGTCGCGGGAACACTGAAGCTTTCTTT
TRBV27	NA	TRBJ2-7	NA	CASSLYWGLGGTYEQYF	TGTGCCAGCAGTTTATATTGGGGGTTGGGGGGAACCTACGAGCAGTACTTC
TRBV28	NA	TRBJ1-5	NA	CASSYSTGPRGSQHF	TGTGCCAGCAGTTACTCAACAGGCCCGCGGGGGTCCCAGCATTTT
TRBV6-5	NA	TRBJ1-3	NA	CASKEQGPSGNTIYF	TGTGCCAGCAAAGAACAGGGCCCCTCTGGAAACACCATATATTTT
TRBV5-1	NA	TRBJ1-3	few	CASSLGRSGNTIYF	TGCGCCAGCAGCTTGGGGCGCTCTGGAAACACCATATATTTT
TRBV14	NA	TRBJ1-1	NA	CASSLFGSGNTEAFF	TGTGCCAGCAGCCTCTTCGGGTCTGGAAACACTGAAGCTTTCTTT
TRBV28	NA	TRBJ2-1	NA	CASRWAGVNNEQFF	TGTGCCAGCAGGTGGGCAGGGGTTAACAATGAGCAGTTCTTC
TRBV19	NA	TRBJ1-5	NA	CASSGRGGNQPQHF	TGTGCCAGTAGCGGTCGAGGAGGGAATCAGCCCCAGCATTTT
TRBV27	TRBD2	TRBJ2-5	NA	CASSQDGLAGAGTQYF	TGTGCCAGCAGCCAAGATGGACTAGCGGGGGCTGGGACCCAGTACTTC
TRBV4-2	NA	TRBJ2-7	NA	CASSQEYRSYEQYF	TGTGCCAGCAGCCAAGAATACCGGTCTTACGAGCAGTACTTC
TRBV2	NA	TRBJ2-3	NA	CASKQGQSTDTQYF	TGTGCCAGCAAGCAGGGGCAGAGCACAGATACGCAGTATTTT
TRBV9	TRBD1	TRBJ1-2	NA	CASSATTGASGYTF	TGTGCCAGCAGCGCAACAACAGGGGCGAGTGGCTACACCTTC
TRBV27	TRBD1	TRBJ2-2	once	CASSSPGGNTGELFF	TGTGCCAGCAGTTCCCCAGGGGGAAACACCGGGGAGCTGTTTTTT
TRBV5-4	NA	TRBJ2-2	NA	CASSLEGAGELFF	TGTGCCAGCAGCTTGGAAGGCGCCGGGGAGCTGTTTTTT
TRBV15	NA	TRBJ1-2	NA	CATSRDNYGYTF	TGTGCCACCAGCAGAGATAACTATGGCTACACCTTC
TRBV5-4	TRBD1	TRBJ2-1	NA	CASSLNRGLYEQFF	TGTGCCAGCAGCTTGAACAGGGGCCTCTATGAGCAGTTCTTC